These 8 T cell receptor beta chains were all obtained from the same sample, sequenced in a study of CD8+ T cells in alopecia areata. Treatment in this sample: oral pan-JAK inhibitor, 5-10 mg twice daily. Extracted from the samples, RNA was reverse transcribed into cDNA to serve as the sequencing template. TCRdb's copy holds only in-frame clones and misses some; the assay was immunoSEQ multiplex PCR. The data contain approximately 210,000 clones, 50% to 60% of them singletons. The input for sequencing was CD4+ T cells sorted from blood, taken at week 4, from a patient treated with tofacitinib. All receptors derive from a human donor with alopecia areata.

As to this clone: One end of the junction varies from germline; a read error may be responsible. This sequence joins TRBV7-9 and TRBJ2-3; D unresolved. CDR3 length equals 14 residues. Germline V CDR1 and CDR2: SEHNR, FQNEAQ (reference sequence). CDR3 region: CASSQDHSVGTQYF. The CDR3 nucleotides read TGCGCCAGCAGCCAAGATCATAGTGTGGGTACGCAGTATTTT.

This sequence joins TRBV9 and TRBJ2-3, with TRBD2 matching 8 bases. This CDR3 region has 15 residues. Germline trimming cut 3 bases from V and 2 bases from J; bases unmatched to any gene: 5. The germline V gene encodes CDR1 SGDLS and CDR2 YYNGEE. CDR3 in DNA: TGTGCCAGCAGCGATCGCGGGGGGACCACAGATACGCAGTATTTT. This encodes CASSDRGGTTDTQYF.

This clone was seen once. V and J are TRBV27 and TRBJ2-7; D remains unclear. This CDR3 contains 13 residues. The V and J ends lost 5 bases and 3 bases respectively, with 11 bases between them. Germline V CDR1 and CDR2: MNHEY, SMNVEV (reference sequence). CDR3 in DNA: TGTGCCAGCAGTGGCCGTAGGGACTACGAGCAGTACTTC. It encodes CASSGRRDYEQYF.

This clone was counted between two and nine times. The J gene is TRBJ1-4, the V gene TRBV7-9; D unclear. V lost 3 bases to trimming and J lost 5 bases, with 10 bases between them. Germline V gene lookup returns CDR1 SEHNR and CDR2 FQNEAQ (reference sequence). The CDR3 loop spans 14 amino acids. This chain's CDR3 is CASSFSTRNEKLFF. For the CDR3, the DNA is TGTGCCAGCAGCTTCTCGACACGGAATGAAAAACTGTTTTTT.

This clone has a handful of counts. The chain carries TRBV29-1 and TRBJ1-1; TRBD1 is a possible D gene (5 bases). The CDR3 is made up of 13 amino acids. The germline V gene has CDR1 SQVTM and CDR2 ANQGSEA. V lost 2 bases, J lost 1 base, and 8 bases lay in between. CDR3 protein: CSVERTTNTEAFF. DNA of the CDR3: TGCAGCGTTGAAAGGACAACGAACACTGAAGCTTTCTTT.

CDR3 residues: CASSQDLGDRGHGYTF. CDR3 nucleotide sequence: TGCGCCAGCAGCCAAGATTTGGGGGACAGGGGACATGGCTACACCTTC. The rearrangement uses TRBV4-3 and TRBJ1-2; 10 nucleotides agree with TRBD1. The CDR3 has 16 residues. From germline, CDR1 is LGHNA and CDR2 YSLEER. With V trimmed by 0 bases and J by 6 bases, 7 bases remained unmatched.

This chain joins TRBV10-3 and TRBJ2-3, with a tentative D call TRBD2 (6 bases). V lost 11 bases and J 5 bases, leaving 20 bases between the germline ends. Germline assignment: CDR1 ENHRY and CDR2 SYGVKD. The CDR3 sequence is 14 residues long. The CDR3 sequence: CAAKRDSRGDTQYF. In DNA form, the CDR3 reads TGTGCCGCGAAACGGGACTCCCGGGGAGATACGCAGTATTTT.

CDR3 DNA sequence: TGTGCCAGCAGCGTCGGACAGGGCAACTATGGCTACACCTTC. It is translated as CASSVGQGNYGYTF. The chain couples TRBV9 to TRBJ1-2; 8 bases agree with TRBD1. V gave up 2 bases and J gave up 2 bases; unmatched junction bases: 2. CDR3 length: 14 residues. CDR1 and CDR2 from the germline V gene are SGDLS and YYNGEE. Together with reference TRBV9 and TRBJ1-2, the CDR3 gives the full variable domain: DSGVTQTPKHLITATGQRVTLRCSPRSGDLSVYWYQQSLDQGLQFLIQYYNGEERAKGNILERFSAQQFPDLHSELNLSSLELGDSALYFCASSVGQGNYGYTFGSGTRLTVV.